Below are 5 T cell receptor beta chains sequenced from a single sample in a study of T cells in Graves' hyperthyroidism and ophthalmopathy. The source material, RNA transcripts, was used to amplify TCR beta CDR3 regions. The study used the HTBI primer set for a first-round RT-PCR of the TCR CDR3. TCRdb redid the calling of the multiplex PCR reads with MiXCR, one entry per CDR3 protein. Of 450,000 to 700,000 distinct CDR3 sequences listed, 46% are singletons. Source material: peripheral blood or thyroid tissue (not recorded which). The receptors come from a woman between 18 and 29 years old with Graves' hyperthyroidism.

The gene calls are TRBV9 and TRBJ1-4; D gene unclear. CDR3 length: 14 residues. Germline CDR1 and CDR2: SGDLS and YYNGEE. V was shortened by 0 bases and J by 3 bases, with 6 bases between the two germline ends. The CDR3 nucleotides read TGTGCCAGCAGCGTAGCTTCCTCTAATGAAAAACTGTTTTTT. Its translation is CASSVASSNEKLFF.

The chain links TRBV3-1 to TRBJ2-7; D assignment may be TRBD1 or TRBD2 (5 bases each). Deletions cut 6 bases from V and 6 bases from J, with 9 bases between. Germline CDR1 reads LGHDT; CDR2 reads YNNKEL (reference sequence). The CDR3 length is 11 residues. CDR3 nucleotides: TGTGCCAGCAGGCGTGGGGGCGAGCAGTACTTC. Residues: CASRRGGEQYF.

The V and J genes are TRBV20-1 and TRBJ1-3, with TRBD1 identical over 9 bases. CDR3 size: 17 residues. V lost 3 bases to trimming and J lost 3 bases; unmatched junction nucleotides: 12. Germline assignment: CDR1 DFQATT and CDR2 SNEGSKA (reference sequence). CDR3 protein: CSASDRDRAKSGNTIYF. The CDR3 bases are TGCAGTGCTAGTGACAGGGACAGGGCAAAAAGTGGAAACACCATATATTTT.

At least ten counts were recorded for this clonotype. V is TRBV14 and J is TRBJ2-7; unclear D gene. Germline loops: CDR1 SGHDN, CDR2 FVKESK. CDR3 length equals 13 residues. The germline V and J ends were trimmed by 1 base and 7 bases, with 11 bases remaining between them. The CDR3 bases are TGTGCCAGCAGCCAAGCTATCTTTGGGGAGCAGTACTTC. It codes for CASSQAIFGEQYF. The variable domain in full, with the rest retrieved from reference TRBV14 and TRBJ2-7, is EAGVTQFPSHSVIEKGQTVTLRCDPISGHDNLYWYRRVMGKEIKFLLHFVKESKQDESGMPNNRFLAERTGGTYSTLKVQPAELEDSGVYFCASSQAIFGEQYFGPGTRLTVT.

A note on this clonotype: This likely comes from a read error, as the CDR3 has no conserved phenylalanine or tryptophan at its end. J is TRBJ1-1 and V is TRBV25-1; D is unresolved. From germline, CDR1 is MGHDK and CDR2 SYGVNS. V was pared by 5 bases and J by 1 base, with 8 bases between. The CDR3 totals 13 residues. The CDR3: CASSFSQNTEAFL. The CDR3 DNA sequence: TGTGCCAGCAGTTTTTCCCAGAACACTGAAGCTTTCCTT.